These 23 T cell receptor beta chains share one sample of origin, sequenced in a study of blood T cell repertoires in COVID-19. TCRdb's table, derived via immunoSEQ multiplex PCR, lists solely in-frame clones and lacks some. The profile shows 200,000 to 300,000 clones, 70% to 90% of them singletons. Sequenced material: peripheral blood. The source of these receptors is a woman aged 25 to 39 who had recovered from COVID-19.

The chain employs TRBV5-6 and TRBJ1-2; 7 bases line up with TRBD1. The CDR3 consists of 14 residues. J was trimmed by 0 bases and V by 6 bases; bases with no gene match: 5. CDR1 and CDR2 (germline): SGHDT, YYEEEE. The CDR3 DNA reads TGTGCCAGCACCAAAGGGACAGCTAACTATGGCTACACCTTC. This sequence encodes CASTKGTANYGYTF. Combining the CDR3 with reference TRBV5-6 and TRBJ1-2 gives the whole variable domain DAGVTQSPTHLIKTRGQQVTLRCSPKSGHDTVSWYQQALGQGPQFIFQYYEEEERQRGNFPDRFSGHQFPNYSSELNVNALLLGDSALYLCASTKGTANYGYTFGSGTRLTVV.

The J gene is TRBJ2-3, the V gene TRBV6-4; D might be TRBD1 (6 bases). Germline CDR1 is MRHNA and CDR2 is SNTAGT. The CDR3 loop spans 14 amino acids. V was shortened by 0 bases and J by 4 bases, with 8 bases between the two germline ends. The CDR3 nucleotides are TGTGCCAGCAGTGACTCTGCAGGGGCAGATACGCAGTATTTT. This codes for CASSDSAGADTQYF.

This clone was recorded only once. V and J are TRBV5-1 and TRBJ2-7, with D tentatively TRBD2 (5 bases). This CDR3 is 14 amino acids long. V was cut by 1 base and J by 2 bases, with 10 bases left in between. Germline CDR1 and CDR2: SGHRS and YFSETQ. Here the CDR3 reads CASSLLGGPYEQYF. As DNA, the CDR3 is TGCGCCAGCAGCTTGCTCGGCGGGCCCTACGAGCAGTACTTC.

CDR3 amino acids: CASSSTLGLGGDEQFF. CDR3 nucleotides: TGTGCCAGCAGCTCGACTTTGGGACTAGGGGGTGATGAGCAGTTCTTC. The chain combines TRBV7-3 with TRBJ2-1; TRBD2 matches 8 bases. The V gene end was trimmed by 4 bases and the J gene end by 8 bases; junction bases not matched to a gene: 13. This CDR3 has 16 residues. Germline CDR1 SGHTA, CDR2 FQGTGA.

V gene TRBV7-9 combines with J gene TRBJ2-1; TRBD2 might be the D (6 bases). V was pared by 1 base and J by 8 bases, with 12 bases between. The length of the CDR3 is 14 residues. The germline gives CDR1 SEHNR, CDR2 FQNEAQ (reference sequence). CDR3 nucleotides: TGTGCCAGCAGCTTAGGTCGCGGGGAAGATGAGCAGTTCTTC. Residues: CASSLGRGEDEQFF.

The chain joins TRBV12-3 or TRBV12-4 to TRBJ1-5, with D unresolved. The ends were cut back, 1 base at V and 7 bases at J, with 8 bases in the middle. The CDR3 runs 13 residues. CDR3 nucleotides: TGTGCCAGCAGTTTAGGGGAGAGGCAGCCCCAGCATTTT. Residues: CASSLGERQPQHF.

The V call is TRBV9, the J call TRBJ2-1; 9 nucleotides match TRBD2. The germline V gene encodes CDR1 SGDLS and CDR2 YYNGEE. CDR3 length: 15 amino acids. V trimming: 2 bases; J trimming: 2 bases; junction bases outside the gene matches: 2. CDR3 residues: CASSVRGGAYNEQFF. In nucleotides, the CDR3 is TGTGCCAGCAGCGTCCGCGGGGGGGCCTACAATGAGCAGTTCTTC.

V and J are TRBV6-5 and TRBJ2-7; D may be TRBD2 (5 bases). V was pared by 10 bases and J by 5 bases, with 12 bases between. In germline, CDR1 is MNHEY, CDR2 SVGAGI. This CDR3 spans 11 amino acids. CDR3 sequence: CATWRGNEQYF. The CDR3 nucleotides are TGTGCCACTTGGAGAGGGAACGAGCAGTACTTC.

The chain has TRBV7-3 and TRBJ1-1; D uncertain. Germline V gene sequence: CDR1 SGHTA, CDR2 FQGTGA. V was pared by 0 bases and J by 6 bases, with 11 bases between. The CDR3 is made up of 14 amino acids. The CDR3 region is CASSLTGGVAEAFF. DNA for the CDR3: TGTGCCAGCAGCTTAACAGGCGGGGTTGCTGAAGCTTTCTTT.

In this sample, this clone turned up a few times. The chain carries TRBV5-1 and TRBJ2-3; TRBD1 matches 7 bases. CDR1 and CDR2 (germline): SGHRS, YFSETQ. CDR3 length: 15 amino acids. Trimming removed 0 bases from V and 4 bases from J; junction bases left unmatched: 5. The CDR3 coding sequence is TGCGCCAGCAGCTTGGTAGGACAGGCGGCAGATACGCAGTATTTT. Amino acids: CASSLVGQAADTQYF.

The V gene is TRBV6-5, the J gene TRBJ2-4; D call uncertain. Trimming left V 5 bases short and J 5 bases short, with 7 bases between. CDR3 length: 12 amino acids. From germline, CDR1 is MNHEY and CDR2 SVGAGI. CDR3 amino acids: CASSTRENIQYF. The CDR3 DNA reads as TGTGCCAGCAGTACTCGGGAAAACATTCAGTACTTC.

The CDR3 DNA reads TGTGCCAGCAGCCACCCGGGGGGAGGGTACAATGAGCAGTTCTTC. This gives the protein CASSHPGGGYNEQFF. The chain employs TRBV5-4 and TRBJ2-1, with 7 bases matching TRBD2. V was clipped by 4 bases and J by 4 bases; unmatched bases: 8. Germline values: CDR1 SGHNT, CDR2 YYREEE (reference sequence). This CDR3 has 15 amino acids.

CDR3 DNA: TGCGCCAGCAGCTTAGGGACAGTCGATAATTCACCCCTCCACTTT. It specifies CASSLGTVDNSPLHF. This chain links TRBV5-1 with TRBJ1-6; 7 bases are shared with TRBD1. The germline V gene encodes CDR1 SGHRS and CDR2 YFSETQ. The length of the CDR3 is 15 residues. V lost 2 bases, J lost 5 bases, and 4 bases stayed unmatched.

The sample holds a few counts of this clone. The chain combines TRBV3-1 (or the pseudogene TRBV3-2) with TRBJ1-3, with D hard to call. V lost 0 bases to trimming and J lost 0 bases, with 9 bases between them. This CDR3 is built from 16 residues. Germline values: CDR1 LGHDT, CDR2 YNNKEL (reference sequence). CDR3 DNA: TGTGCCAGCAGCCAAGAACAACCTGTCTCTGGAAACACCATATATTTT. This encodes CASSQEQPVSGNTIYF.

This CDR3 reads CASKLDFTGELFF. CDR3 in DNA: TGTGCCAGCAAATTGGACTTCACCGGGGAGCTGTTTTTT. The chain couples TRBV2 to TRBJ2-2; perhaps TRBD2 as D (5 bases). The CDR3 is made up of 13 amino acids. CDR1 and CDR2 from the germline V gene are SNHLY and FYNNEI. Trimming pared 7 bases from V and 4 bases from J, leaving 10 bases between.

The chain uses TRBV5-1 and TRBJ2-5; D unclear. Germline CDR1 SGHRS, CDR2 YFSETQ. With 1 base removed from V and 1 base from J, the gap between germline ends came to 5 bases. The CDR3 sequence is 13 residues long. This CDR3 is CASSLSLQETQYF. In nucleotides, the CDR3 is TGCGCCAGCAGCTTGAGCCTCCAAGAGACCCAGTACTTC.

The chain joins TRBV7-9 to TRBJ2-7, with D possibly TRBD2 on 6 matching bases. With 5 bases removed from V and 7 bases from J, the gap between germline ends came to 15 bases. The length of the CDR3 is 13 residues. Germline loops: CDR1 SEHNR, CDR2 FQNEAQ (reference sequence). CDR3 nucleotides: TGTGCCAGCAGCCTCGGAGGAGGGTGGGAGCAGTACTTC. Protein product: CASSLGGGWEQYF.

The V and J genes are TRBV6-1 and TRBJ1-6, with D perhaps matching TRBD1 (5 bases). The CDR3 runs to 16 residues. Germline V lookup: CDR1 MNHNS, CDR2 SASEGT. Trimming left V 0 bases short and J 9 bases short, with 15 bases between. The CDR3 DNA reads TGTGCCAGCAGTGAAGCGCTAGGATCCAGGGTTTCACCCCTCCACTTT. Its translation: CASSEALGSRVSPLHF.

The chain carries TRBV7-2 and TRBJ2-4, with D possibly being TRBD2 (7 bases). The length of the CDR3 is 14 residues. Germline CDR1 is SGHTA and CDR2 is FQGNSA. V lost 4 bases and J 7 bases, leaving 14 bases between the germline ends. This chain's CDR3 is CASSSPQGGNIQYF. As DNA, the CDR3 is TGTGCCAGCAGCTCCCCACAGGGAGGGAACATTCAGTACTTC.

The chain combines TRBV9 with TRBJ2-5; 8 bases map to TRBD1. CDR1 SGDLS and CDR2 YYNGEE come from the germline V gene. V trimming: 7 bases; J trimming: 1 base; junction bases outside the gene matches: 6. The CDR3 contains 14 residues. This CDR3 reads CASSRTGFQETQYF. For the CDR3, the DNA is TGTGCCAGCTCACGGACAGGGTTCCAAGAGACCCAGTACTTC.

This chain links TRBV13 with TRBJ2-3; D is possibly TRBD2 (5 bases). V was pared by 0 bases and J by 9 bases, with 10 bases between. The germline gives CDR1 PRHDT, CDR2 FYEKMQ (reference sequence). CDR3 length: 13 residues. CDR3 sequence (DNA): TGTGCCAGCAGCTTAGGGGACTCCTCCACGCAGTATTTT. It yields the protein CASSLGDSSTQYF.

The chain combines TRBV4-2 with TRBJ2-1; unclear D gene. The CDR3 contains 15 residues. Trimming pared 2 bases from V and 0 bases from J, leaving 8 bases between. Per the germline V gene, CDR1 is LGHNA and CDR2 is YNFKEQ. The CDR3 region is CASSQPLSSYNEQFF. For the CDR3, the DNA is TGTGCCAGCAGCCAACCCTTGAGCTCCTACAATGAGCAGTTCTTC.

This clone appeared a few times. The rearrangement uses TRBV6-5 and TRBJ2-7; D is possibly TRBD2 (5 bases). The CDR3 spans 13 residues. The germline gives CDR1 MNHEY, CDR2 SVGAGI. Trimming shortened V by 4 bases and J by 5 bases, and 12 bases separated the two germline ends. CDR3 coding DNA: TGTGCCAGCAGTTCAGCCCGGGATCACGAGCAGTACTTC. Translation: CASSSARDHEQYF.